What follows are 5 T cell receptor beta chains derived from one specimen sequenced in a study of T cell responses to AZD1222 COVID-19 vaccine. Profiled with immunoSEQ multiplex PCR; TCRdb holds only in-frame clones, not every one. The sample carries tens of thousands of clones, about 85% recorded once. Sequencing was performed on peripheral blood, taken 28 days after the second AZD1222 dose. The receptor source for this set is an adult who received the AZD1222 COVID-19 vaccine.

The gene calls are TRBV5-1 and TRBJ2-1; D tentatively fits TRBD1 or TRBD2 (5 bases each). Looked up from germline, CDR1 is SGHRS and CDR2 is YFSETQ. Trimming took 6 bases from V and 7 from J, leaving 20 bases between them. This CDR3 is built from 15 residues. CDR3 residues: CASKGYGDITNEQFF. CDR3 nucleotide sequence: TGCGCCAGCAAGGGGTACGGGGATATAACGAATGAGCAGTTCTTC.

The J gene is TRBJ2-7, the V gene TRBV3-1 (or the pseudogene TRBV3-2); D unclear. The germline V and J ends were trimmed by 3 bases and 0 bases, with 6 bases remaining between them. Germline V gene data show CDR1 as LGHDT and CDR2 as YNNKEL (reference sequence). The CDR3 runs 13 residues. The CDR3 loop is CASSHSISYEQYF. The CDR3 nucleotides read TGTGCCAGCAGCCACTCTATCTCCTACGAGCAGTACTTC.

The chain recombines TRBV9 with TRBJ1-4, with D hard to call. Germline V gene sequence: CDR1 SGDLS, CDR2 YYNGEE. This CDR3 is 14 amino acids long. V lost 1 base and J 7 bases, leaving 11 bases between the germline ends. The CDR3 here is CASSVLGFGEKLFF. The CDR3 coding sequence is TGTGCCAGCAGCGTATTAGGGTTCGGTGAAAAACTGTTTTTT.

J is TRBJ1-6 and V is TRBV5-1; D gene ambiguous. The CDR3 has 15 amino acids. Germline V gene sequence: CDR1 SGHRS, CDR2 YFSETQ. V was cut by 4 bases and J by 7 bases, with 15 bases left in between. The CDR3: CASSPRPVGNSPLHF. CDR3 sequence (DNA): TGCGCCAGCAGCCCCCGTCCAGTCGGGAATTCACCCCTCCACTTT. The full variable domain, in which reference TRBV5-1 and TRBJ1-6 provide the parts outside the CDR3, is KAGVTQTPRYLIKTRGQQVTLSCSPISGHRSVSWYQQTPGQGLQFLFEYFSETQRNKGNFPGRFSGRQFSNSRSEMNVSTLELGDSALYLCASSPRPVGNSPLHFGNGTRLTVT.

DNA of the CDR3: TGTGCCAGCAGCAGAGGAGGGAGTGGCACCGGGGAGCTGTTTTTT. This sequence encodes CASSRGGSGTGELFF. The rearrangement links TRBV11-3 to TRBJ2-2; TRBD2 might be the D (6 bases). Germline CDR1 SGHNT, CDR2 YENEEA. Trimming pared 5 bases from V and 4 bases from J, leaving 14 bases between. The CDR3 totals 15 residues.